Below are 15 T cell receptor beta chains sequenced from a single sample in a study of cytomegalovirus exposure and HLA in healthy donors. The PCR had 60 Vbeta and 13 Jbeta primers. Profiled with immunoSEQ multiplex PCR; TCRdb holds only in-frame clones, not every one. The repertoire table contains around 53,000 clones. Sequencing input: PBMCs. These TCRs come from a woman in her twenties or thirties in good health and CMV-seropositive.

This chain connects TRBV19 to TRBJ1-2; 7 bases are shared with TRBD1. Trimming took 5 bases from V and 1 from J; bases not matched to a gene: 13. Germline CDR1 LNHDA, CDR2 SQIVND (reference sequence). This CDR3 spans 17 amino acids. The CDR3: CASSYPGQLVVNYGYTF. CDR3 nucleotide sequence: TGTGCCAGTAGTTATCCGGGACAGCTAGTTGTTAACTATGGCTACACCTTC.

The chain links TRBV18 to TRBJ1-2, with 7 bases lining up with TRBD1. Germline lookup yields CDR1 KGHSH and CDR2 LQKENI. Trimming at V came to 6 bases and at J to 2 bases, leaving 9 bases not matched to a gene. The CDR3 is made up of 15 amino acids. CDR3 sequence (DNA): TGTGCCAGCTCGGTTTCCAACAGGGGAAACTATGGCTACACCTTC. Translation gives CASSVSNRGNYGYTF.

The rearrangement uses TRBV2 and TRBJ2-7; possibly TRBD2 for D (6 bases). Trimming removed 8 bases from V and 3 bases from J, with 11 bases in between. This CDR3 contains 12 residues. Germline CDR1 is SNHLY and CDR2 is FYNNEI. In DNA form, the CDR3 reads TGTGCCAGCCGCTGGACTAACTACGAGCAGTACTTC. It encodes CASRWTNYEQYF.

This chain uses TRBV15 with TRBJ2-7, with D perhaps TRBD2 (6 bases). Germline V CDR1 and CDR2: LNHNV, YYDKDF (reference sequence). V lost 0 bases and J 0 bases, leaving 9 bases between the germline ends. The CDR3 consists of 15 residues. CDR3 sequence reads: CATSREGGGSYEQYF. CDR3 DNA: TGTGCCACCAGCAGAGAGGGAGGTGGCTCCTACGAGCAGTACTTC.

The chain is built from TRBV4-1 and TRBJ2-3, with D possibly being TRBD1 (6 bases). Trimming stripped 1 base from V and 5 bases from J, with 16 bases between. The CDR3 spans 16 residues. Per the germline V gene, CDR1 is MGHRA and CDR2 is YSYEKL. The CDR3 loop reads CASSQGNGGLGDTQYF. The CDR3 nucleotides are TGCGCCAGCAGCCAAGGAAATGGGGGCCTGGGAGATACGCAGTATTTT.

The rearrangement links TRBV5-1 to TRBJ1-2; TRBD1 matches at 10 bases. J lost 2 bases, V lost 2 bases, and 9 bases had no gene match. This CDR3 contains 17 residues. Germline values: CDR1 SGHRS, CDR2 YFSETQ. CDR3 loop: CASSFNVRDRGNYGYTF. In nucleotides, the CDR3 is TGCGCCAGCAGCTTTAACGTCCGGGACAGGGGCAACTATGGCTACACCTTC. Full variable domain (rest looked up from reference TRBV5-1 and TRBJ1-2): KAGVTQTPRYLIKTRGQQVTLSCSPISGHRSVSWYQQTPGQGLQFLFEYFSETQRNKGNFPGRFSGRQFSNSRSEMNVSTLELGDSALYLCASSFNVRDRGNYGYTFGSGTRLTVV.

The chain combines TRBV12-5 with TRBJ2-1, with TRBD2 matching over 10 bases. Germline CDR1 and CDR2: LGHNT and FRNRAP. V lost 6 bases, J lost 0 bases, and 14 bases stayed unmatched. CDR3 size: 19 residues. CDR3 coding DNA: TGTGCTAGTGGCAACCTCGGACTAGCGGTTAGGAGCTCCTACAATGAGCAGTTCTTC. This translates into CASGNLGLAVRSSYNEQFF.

V and J are TRBV11-1 and TRBJ1-2, with D maybe TRBD1 (6 bases). V dropped 4 bases and J dropped 0 bases, with 12 bases sitting between them. Germline V gives CDR1 SGHAT, CDR2 FQDESV (reference sequence). The CDR3 is made up of 15 amino acids. CDR3 bases: TGTGCCAGCAGCTCATGGGGGCCGTCTAACTATGGCTACACCTTC. Its translation: CASSSWGPSNYGYTF.

The chain employs TRBV6-6 and TRBJ1-6; 8 nucleotides match TRBD1. The CDR3 contains 15 residues. After removal of 7 bases from V and 6 bases from J, the junction contained 8 bases not matched to a gene. Germline assignment: CDR1 MNHNY and CDR2 SVGAGI (reference sequence). This CDR3 reads CASKTQGAPNSPLHF. CDR3 coding DNA: TGTGCCAGCAAAACCCAGGGGGCACCTAATTCACCCCTCCACTTT.

The V and J genes are TRBV29-1 and TRBJ1-2; D gene ambiguous. CDR1 SQVTM and CDR2 ANQGSEA come from the germline V gene. Trimming shortened V by 3 bases and J by 4 bases, and 12 bases separated the two germline ends. The CDR3 extends over 13 amino acids. DNA for the CDR3: TGCAGCGTTGAGAGTGGTAATGCCTATGGCTACACCTTC. Amino acids: CSVESGNAYGYTF.

V usage is TRBV30 and J usage is TRBJ2-7; D is possibly TRBD2 (5 bases). The V gene lost 2 bases and the J gene lost 5 bases, with 10 bases spanning the gap. Germline V gives CDR1 GTSNPN, CDR2 SVGIG (reference sequence). The CDR3 totals 12 residues. CDR3 region: CAWSTGSHEQYF. CDR3 bases: TGTGCCTGGAGTACGGGGAGCCACGAGCAGTACTTC.

CDR3: CASGPQGVTEAFF. The CDR3 bases are TGTGCTAGTGGACCACAGGGAGTTACTGAAGCTTTCTTT. The V call is TRBV12-5, the J call TRBJ1-1; D might be TRBD1 (6 bases). Per the germline V gene, CDR1 is LGHNT and CDR2 is FRNRAP. Deletions cut 6 bases from V and 5 bases from J, with 13 bases between. The length of the CDR3 is 13 residues.

The gene calls are TRBV28 and TRBJ1-2; 8 bases match TRBD1. With V trimmed by 11 bases and J by 4 bases, 12 bases remained unmatched. Per the germline V gene, CDR1 is MDHEN and CDR2 is SYDVKM. CDR3 length: 14 residues. The chain's CDR3 is CAGHRTGKGYGYTF. DNA for the CDR3: TGTGCCGGCCATAGGACAGGGAAGGGCTATGGCTACACCTTC.

This sequence joins TRBV15 and TRBJ1-5, with D perhaps TRBD1 (6 bases). V gave up 0 bases and J gave up 6 bases, with 12 bases separating them. This CDR3 region has 15 residues. Germline CDR1 and CDR2: LNHNV and YYDKDF (reference sequence). Written as DNA, the CDR3 is TGTGCCACCAGCAGAGATAAGGGACACGTTCAGCCCCAGCATTTT. Protein sequence: CATSRDKGHVQPQHF.

The rearrangement joins TRBV6-6 to TRBJ2-3; D is undetermined. Trimming took off 6 bases at V and 8 bases at J, with 12 bases between the two ends. Germline CDR1 MNHNY, CDR2 SVGAGI (reference sequence). The CDR3 has 12 amino acids. The CDR3 region is CASRPLGGTQYF. The CDR3 DNA reads TGTGCCAGCAGGCCGTTAGGCGGTACGCAGTATTTT.